The 8 T cell receptor beta chains below all came from one sample that was sequenced in a study of blood T cell repertoires in COVID-19. Assay used: immunoSEQ multiplex PCR; TCRdb lists only in-frame clones, some missing. The table includes 60,000 to 85,000 clones, 65% to 90% detected once. The source material was peripheral blood. The receptor source for this set is a human donor in a cohort sampled during active COVID-19.

J is TRBJ1-1 and V is TRBV7-2; D is possibly TRBD1 (5 bases). Germline assignment: CDR1 SGHTA and CDR2 FQGNSA. The CDR3 sequence is 19 residues long. The germline V and J ends were trimmed by 6 bases and 0 bases, with 26 bases remaining between them. This CDR3 is CASRSPNPRRGFLNTEAFF. CDR3 nucleotides: TGTGCCAGCAGATCCCCAAACCCCAGGCGGGGGTTCTTGAACACTGAAGCTTTCTTT.

This rearrangement joins TRBV5-4 to TRBJ1-1, with 8 bases lining up with TRBD1. The CDR3 runs 16 residues. The ends lost 4 bases at V and 1 base at J; junction bases unmatched: 9. The germline V gene encodes CDR1 SGHNT and CDR2 YYREEE (reference sequence). Written as DNA, the CDR3 is TGTGCCAGCAGCCCTGGACAGGGCGTTGGGAACACTGAAGCTTTCTTT. The encoded protein is CASSPGQGVGNTEAFF.

CDR3 DNA sequence: TGCGCCAGCAGCAGCGGGACAGGGGGTGCCTACAATGAGCAGTTCTTC. Protein product: CASSSGTGGAYNEQFF. The chain has TRBV5-1 and TRBJ2-1, with 11 bases aligning to TRBD1. CDR3 length: 16 amino acids. CDR1 is SGHRS and CDR2 is YFSETQ in the germline V gene. V was clipped by 4 bases and J by 2 bases; unmatched bases: 5. The whole variable domain, filled in from reference TRBV5-1 and TRBJ2-1, reads KAGVTQTPRYLIKTRGQQVTLSCSPISGHRSVSWYQQTPGQGLQFLFEYFSETQRNKGNFPGRFSGRQFSNSRSEMNVSTLELGDSALYLCASSSGTGGAYNEQFFGPGTRLTVL.

This chain links TRBV7-2 with TRBJ1-2; D may be TRBD1 (6 bases). This CDR3 spans 16 amino acids. The germline V and J ends were trimmed by 3 bases and 0 bases, with 14 bases remaining between them. CDR1 is SGHTA, CDR2 FQGNSA, per germline. The CDR3 sequence: CASSLGGAGTNYGYTF. In DNA, the CDR3 is TGTGCCAGCAGCTTGGGGGGGGCGGGAACTAACTATGGCTACACCTTC.

A single count supports this clone. The V call is TRBV5-5, the J call TRBJ1-1, with D possibly matching TRBD1 (5 bases). This CDR3 is built from 11 residues. V was pared by 4 bases and J by 6 bases, with 7 bases between. Germline loops: CDR1 SGHKS, CDR2 YYEKEE (reference sequence). The CDR3: CASSRGAEAFF. The CDR3 nucleotides are TGTGCCAGCAGCCGGGGGGCTGAAGCTTTCTTT.

The V and J genes are TRBV6-5 and TRBJ1-5; D is unresolved. Germline CDR1 and CDR2: MNHEY and SVGAGI. The CDR3 totals 14 residues. V shed 5 bases and J shed 5 bases, with 13 bases lying between them. The CDR3 protein is CASSPRQKDQPQHF. The CDR3 DNA sequence: TGTGCCAGCAGTCCCAGGCAGAAGGATCAGCCCCAGCATTTT.

This clone came up once. The V and J genes are TRBV9 and TRBJ1-3; possibly TRBD1 for D (5 bases). Trimming pared 1 base from V and 4 bases from J, leaving 15 bases between. Germline assignment: CDR1 SGDLS and CDR2 YYNGEE. CDR3 length: 16 residues. CDR3 sequence: CASSVWGGESGNTIYF. The CDR3 DNA follows: TGTGCCAGCAGCGTATGGGGAGGGGAGTCGGGAAACACCATATATTTT.

This clone has just a few counts. The chain couples TRBV28 to TRBJ1-5, with TRBD1 as a possible D gene (6 bases). The CDR3 sequence is 16 residues long. Between the trimmed V and J ends, which lost 6 bases and 0 bases, there was a span of 15 bases. CDR1 is MDHEN and CDR2 is SYDVKM in the germline V gene. CDR3 loop: CASRPLDRYSNQPQHF. The CDR3 DNA sequence: TGTGCCAGCAGACCCCTCGACAGGTATAGCAATCAGCCCCAGCATTTT.